This T cell receptor (beta chain) is from a study of blood T cell repertoires in COVID-19. Study summary: Sites across the United States, Italy and Spain contributed samples from acute and convalescent COVID-19. Sources were T cells, B-cell-depleted T cells, or PBMCs; the material itself was cDNA or gDNA.

The CDR3 is 15 amino acids. Trimming removed 0 bases from V and 7 bases from J, with 10 bases in between. Germline V gene data show CDR1 as SGHDN and CDR2 as FVKESK. Methods used by the authors: Quantification of nucleated cells was approximated via reference gene primer amplification. Here immunoSEQ multiplex PCR was the method, and the copy in TCRdb shows in-frame clones only, minus some. Clone size and the V and J calls come from that table; the DNA yielded D and trimming. Here the sample spans over 150,000 clones, 75% to 90% being singletons. The J gene is TRBJ1-6, the V gene TRBV14; D possibly corresponds to TRBD1 (6 bases). Sequenced material: peripheral blood. This clonotype was obtained from a man aged 25-45 years with acute or convalescent COVID-19. CDR3 sequence reads: CASSQEKTGNSPLHF. In DNA form, the CDR3 reads TGTGCCAGCAGCCAAGAAAAGACAGGAAATTCACCCCTCCACTTT.